The next 25 T cell receptor beta chains were all read from a single sample in a study of cytomegalovirus exposure and HLA in healthy donors. Primers: 60 Vbeta forward and 13 Jbeta reverse. Repertoires were generated with immunoSEQ multiplex PCR, while TCRdb's copy carries only in-frame clones and drops some. The sample lists 90,000 to 110,000 clones, roughly 12% occurring once. The specimen was PBMCs. These receptors were obtained from a man aged 40-49 years in good health and CMV-seropositive.

The J gene is TRBJ1-3, the V gene TRBV6-5; D remains ambiguous. V lost 5 bases and J 0 bases, leaving 5 bases between the germline ends. The length of the CDR3 is 13 residues. In germline, CDR1 is MNHEY, CDR2 SVGAGI. The DNA for the CDR3 is TGTGCCAGCAGTACAGTCTCTGGAAACACCATATATTTT. Translated: CASSTVSGNTIYF.

The genes are TRBV12-5 and TRBJ2-5; TRBD1 agrees at 7 bases. CDR1 and CDR2 (germline): LGHNT, FRNRAP. The CDR3 spans 14 residues. V gave up 5 bases and J gave up 1 base; unmatched junction bases: 4. The CDR3 spells CASGPGTAQETQYF. DNA for the CDR3: TGTGCTAGTGGTCCTGGGACAGCCCAAGAGACCCAGTACTTC. Full variable domain (outside the CDR3, taken from reference TRBV12-5 and TRBJ2-5): DARVTQTPRHKVTEMGQEVTMRCQPILGHNTVFWYRQTMMQGLELLAYFRNRAPLDDSGMPKDRFSAEMPDATLATLKIQPSEPRDSAVYFCASGPGTAQETQYFGPGTRLLVL.

The chain couples TRBV7-2 to TRBJ2-7; TRBD2 matches at 10 bases. Germline trimming cut 6 bases from V and 5 bases from J; bases unmatched to any gene: 10. Germline CDR1 is SGHTA and CDR2 is FQGNSA. The CDR3 totals 15 residues. CDR3 bases: TGTGCCAGCAGAGGCTTAGCGGGAGGTAGCAACGAGCAGTACTTC. Encoded protein: CASRGLAGGSNEQYF.

Of note for this clone: The junction and the germline gene differ at one end; a read error may be behind it. The chain employs TRBV2 and TRBJ2-4; 7 bases line up with TRBD1. Germline V gives CDR1 SNHLY, CDR2 FYNNEI. The CDR3 totals 11 residues. Here the CDR3 reads CASRLDRVLSF. CDR3 coding DNA: TGTGCCAGCAGGCTAGACAGGGTCTTATCTTTC.

The J gene is TRBJ1-2, the V gene TRBV5-1; 7 nucleotides agree with TRBD1. This CDR3 is built from 14 residues. Losses at the gene ends were 10 bases for V and 3 bases for J; bases not matched to a gene: 12. Germline V lookup: CDR1 SGHRS, CDR2 YFSETQ. CDR3 nucleotides: TGCGCCCCCCCCCGGACAGGAGACTACTATGGCTACACCTTC. Translating gives CAPPRTGDYYGYTF.

Notes on this clone: The sample has other DNA sequences that encode this CDR3 too. The chain joins TRBV5-1 to TRBJ1-4, with D maybe TRBD1 (5 bases). Trimming took 2 bases from V and 1 from J, leaving 9 bases between them. The CDR3 covers 15 residues. Germline V gene data show CDR1 as SGHRS and CDR2 as YFSETQ. CDR3 sequence: CASSFQGLTNEKLFF. The CDR3 DNA reads TGCGCCAGCAGCTTTCAGGGCTTAACTAATGAAAAACTGTTTTTT.

J is TRBJ2-5 and V is TRBV6-6; TRBD2 might be the D (6 bases). Per the germline V gene, CDR1 is MNHNY and CDR2 is SVGAGI (reference sequence). Deletions cut 7 bases from V and 1 base from J, with 16 bases between. CDR3 length: 15 amino acids. The CDR3 coding sequence is TGTGCCAGCAACAAAGCAGGAGGGCCCCAAGAGACCCAGTACTTC. It codes for CASNKAGGPQETQYF.

This clone was seen a handful of times. V is TRBV2 and J is TRBJ2-7; a possible D gene is TRBD2 (5 bases). CDR3 length equals 13 residues. Germline assignment: CDR1 SNHLY and CDR2 FYNNEI. V was trimmed by 5 bases and J by 0 bases, leaving 8 bases between them. In DNA, the CDR3 is TGTGCCAGCAGTCGGGATAGCTCCTACGAGCAGTACTTC. Its protein is CASSRDSSYEQYF.

This clone was counted only a few times. The CDR3 sequence is CASSTGTGNQPQHF. The CDR3 DNA follows: TGTGCCAGCAGCACTGGGACAGGGAATCAGCCCCAGCATTTT. The chain carries TRBV7-2 and TRBJ1-5, with 9 bases identical to TRBD1. In germline, CDR1 is SGHTA, CDR2 FQGNSA. This CDR3 has 14 residues. The V and J ends lost 5 bases and 4 bases, in that order; junction bases with no gene match: 3.

This clone was detected only a few times. The chain carries TRBV5-5 and TRBJ1-1; D not certain. Germline V gives CDR1 SGHKS, CDR2 YYEKEE (reference sequence). The germline V and J ends were trimmed by 3 bases and 6 bases, with 21 bases remaining between them. The CDR3 totals 16 residues. The CDR3 loop reads CASSWSRRPSVAEAFF. The CDR3 DNA reads as TGTGCCAGCAGCTGGTCGAGGCGGCCAAGTGTTGCTGAAGCTTTCTTT.

Only a few counts were recorded for this clone. This chain uses TRBV19 with TRBJ2-4; D is possibly TRBD1 (5 bases). This CDR3 contains 15 residues. Germline V gene lookup returns CDR1 LNHDA and CDR2 SQIVND (reference sequence). V lost 4 bases to trimming and J lost 1 base, with 11 bases between them. The DNA of the CDR3 is TGTGCCAGTAGTAGACAGCCGGAGGCCAAAAACATTCAGTACTTC. Translating it yields CASSRQPEAKNIQYF. Full variable domain (rest looked up from reference TRBV19 and TRBJ2-4): DGGITQSPKYLFRKEGQNVTLSCEQNLNHDAMYWYRQDPGQGLRLIYYSQIVNDFQKGDIAEGYSVSREKKESFPLTVTSAQKNPTAFYLCASSRQPEAKNIQYFGAGTRLSVL.

The chain joins TRBV12-5 to TRBJ2-3; no clear D. Germline V gene data show CDR1 as LGHNT and CDR2 as FRNRAP. The V gene lost 3 bases and the J gene lost 4 bases, with 11 bases spanning the gap. The CDR3 runs to 14 residues. The CDR3 nucleotides read TGTGCTAGTGGTTTATCCCGCCGGGCAGATACGCAGTATTTT. This codes for CASGLSRRADTQYF.

The chain combines TRBV9 with TRBJ2-3; TRBD2 matches at 9 bases. The CDR3 is 16 residues long. The germline gives CDR1 SGDLS, CDR2 YYNGEE. The V and J ends lost 1 base and 1 base, in that order; junction bases with no gene match: 4. The CDR3 spells CASSVYGGRGTDTQYF. CDR3 nucleotides: TGTGCCAGCAGCGTATATGGCGGGAGGGGCACAGATACGCAGTATTTT.

This clone was counted only a few times. The chain recombines TRBV6-6 with TRBJ1-5; TRBD1 agrees at 9 bases. In germline, CDR1 is MNHNY, CDR2 SVGAGI (reference sequence). V shed 6 bases and J 5 bases; nucleotides not matched to a gene: 8. The CDR3 is 15 amino acids. The CDR3 sequence is CASSTGQGVYQPQHF. CDR3 coding DNA: TGTGCCAGCAGCACGGGACAGGGAGTGTATCAGCCCCAGCATTTT.

This clone was detected only a few times. The J gene is TRBJ2-5, the V gene TRBV19, with 9 bases lining up with TRBD1. The CDR3 sequence is 13 residues long. The V gene end was trimmed by 4 bases and the J gene end by 6 bases; junction bases not matched to a gene: 3. Germline V gene lookup returns CDR1 LNHDA and CDR2 SQIVND (reference sequence). This CDR3 is CASSTDRGKTQYF. The CDR3 DNA sequence: TGTGCCAGTAGTACTGACAGGGGGAAGACCCAGTACTTC.

This chain uses TRBV7-2 with TRBJ1-1, with TRBD1 as a possible D gene (5 bases). The germline V gene has CDR1 SGHTA and CDR2 FQGNSA. The V and J ends lost 0 bases and 4 bases respectively, with 12 bases between them. CDR3 size: 15 residues. CDR3 sequence reads: CASSLAGGSVTEAFF. CDR3 in DNA: TGTGCCAGCAGCTTAGCGGGGGGAAGCGTCACTGAAGCTTTCTTT.

V is TRBV2 and J is TRBJ2-3, with D hard to call. Germline V gene lookup returns CDR1 SNHLY and CDR2 FYNNEI. The V gene lost 8 bases and the J gene lost 7 bases, with 10 bases spanning the gap. This CDR3 is built from 11 residues. CDR3: CASSGFNTQYF. In nucleotides, the CDR3 is TGTGCCAGCTCCGGGTTCAATACGCAGTATTTT.

This clone occurred a few times. The V gene is TRBV5-6, the J gene TRBJ2-3; possibly TRBD2 for D (6 bases). CDR1 SGHDT and CDR2 YYEEEE come from the germline V gene. The CDR3 is made up of 16 amino acids. Trimming took 5 bases from V and 0 from J, leaving 16 bases between them. CDR3 bases: TGTGCCAGCAGGTCCGACGGGGGAACCAGCACAGATACGCAGTATTTT. The encoded protein is CASRSDGGTSTDTQYF.

The table lists this clone with a few counts. The chain recombines TRBV27 with TRBJ2-1, with D hard to call. Germline assignment: CDR1 MNHEY and CDR2 SMNVEV (reference sequence). Trimming took 8 bases from V and 8 from J, leaving 10 bases between them. CDR3 length equals 11 residues. The chain's CDR3 is CASSRGYEQFF. The CDR3 DNA follows: TGTGCCAGCTCGAGAGGTTATGAGCAGTTCTTC.

This rearrangement joins TRBV5-5 to TRBJ1-5, with D hard to call. Trimming stripped 0 bases from V and 4 bases from J, with 8 bases between. Germline CDR1 and CDR2: SGHKS and YYEKEE (reference sequence). The CDR3 consists of 14 residues. The CDR3 sequence: CASSLGQRNQPQHF. Written as DNA, the CDR3 is TGTGCCAGCAGCTTGGGGCAAAGAAATCAGCCCCAGCATTTT.

This clone turned up a few times. The chain carries TRBV15 and TRBJ1-2; perhaps TRBD1 as D (5 bases). With 11 bases removed from V and 4 bases from J, the gap between germline ends came to 14 bases. Germline V gene sequence: CDR1 LNHNV, CDR2 YYDKDF (reference sequence). The CDR3 consists of 12 residues. The DNA for the CDR3 is TGTGCCGCAGCTACAGGTGGCTATGGCTACACCTTC. Translated, it gives CAAATGGYGYTF. The variable domain in full, completed from reference TRBV15 and TRBJ1-2, reads DAMVIQNPRYQVTQFGKPVTLSCSQTLNHNVMYWYQQKSSQAPKLLFHYYDKDFNNEADTPDNFQSRRPNTSFCFLDIRSPGLGDTAMYLCAAATGGYGYTFGSGTRLTVV.

Only a few counts were recorded for this clone. This chain joins TRBV6-6 and TRBJ1-5, with TRBD1 as a possible D gene (5 bases). CDR1 and CDR2 (germline): MNHNY, SVGAGI (reference sequence). CDR3 size: 16 residues. The V and J ends lost 2 bases and 2 bases respectively, with 13 bases between them. CDR3 sequence: CASSYGRQYGNQPQHF. CDR3 sequence (DNA): TGTGCCAGCAGTTACGGCCGACAGTATGGCAATCAGCCCCAGCATTTT.

As regards this clone: The junction differs from germline at one of its ends, possibly a read error. The chain couples TRBV7-9 to TRBJ1-2; tentatively, D is TRBD1 (5 bases). CDR3 length equals 17 residues. The germline V gene has CDR1 SEHNR and CDR2 FQNEAQ (reference sequence). CDR3 loop: CASSLLGVQRVNYGYPF. The CDR3 nucleotides are TGTGCCAGCAGCTTATTAGGGGTACAAAGGGTTAACTATGGCTACCCCTTC.

The chain has TRBV25-1 and TRBJ2-7, with D unresolved. CDR1 and CDR2 (germline): MGHDK, SYGVNS. The CDR3 runs to 12 residues. V gave up 4 bases and J gave up 2 bases, with 6 bases separating them. CDR3 protein: CASSGATYEQYF. CDR3 DNA: TGTGCCAGCAGTGGGGCAACCTACGAGCAGTACTTC.

This clone was seen more than once but under ten times. This sequence joins TRBV18 and TRBJ2-1; weak D call: TRBD1 (8 bases). Trimming left V 3 bases short and J 9 bases short, with 15 bases between. Germline V gives CDR1 KGHSH, CDR2 LQKENI. The CDR3 is 14 amino acids. The CDR3 loop is CASSPQDREGEQFF. The CDR3 bases are TGTGCCAGCTCACCCCAGGACAGGGAGGGTGAGCAGTTCTTC.